A selection of T cell receptor beta chains follows, all from one sample in a study of cytomegalovirus exposure and HLA in healthy donors. TCRdb keeps only in-frame clones here, not all; method: immunoSEQ multiplex PCR. The sample records around 96,000 clones, around 74% being singletons. The sequenced sample was PBMCs. The receptors were sampled from a man between 25 and 39 years old in good health and CMV-seropositive. Both conserved end residues are part of each CDR3. Fields, in order: CDR3 DNA, CDR3 protein, clone size, J gene, V gene, D gene. D genes are given only for firm matches. Some rows have no size entry. The others give once, few or many, or a class for an expanded clone.

CDR3nt: TGTGCCAGCAGTTACAGGGTGAACACTGAAGCTTTCTTT
CDR3aa: CASSYRVNTEAFF
abundance: .
j_gene: TRBJ1-1
v_gene: TRBV2
d_gene: .

CDR3nt: TGTGCCAGCAGCACACTAGAGAACACAGATACGCAGTATTTT
CDR3aa: CASSTLENTDTQYF
abundance: .
j_gene: TRBJ2-3
v_gene: TRBV7-6
d_gene: .

CDR3nt: TGTGCCAGCAGTCGAACAGGGGGCAGGCAGCCCCAGCATTTT
CDR3aa: CASSRTGGRQPQHF
abundance: .
j_gene: TRBJ1-5
v_gene: TRBV6-6
d_gene: TRBD1

CDR3nt: TGTGCCAGCAGCTTAGGAGCGTGGGACAGGGGGCCGGCCCTCCACTTT
CDR3aa: CASSLGAWDRGPALHF
abundance: .
j_gene: TRBJ1-6
v_gene: TRBV11-2
d_gene: TRBD1

CDR3nt: TGCAGCGTTCGCGCAGACCTCTACAGGGATGGCTACACCTTC
CDR3aa: CSVRADLYRDGYTF
abundance: once
j_gene: TRBJ1-2
v_gene: TRBV29-1
d_gene: .

CDR3nt: TGTGCCAGCAGCCAAGAGGGCCACGGTGGGAACACTGAAGCTTTCTTT
CDR3aa: CASSQEGHGGNTEAFF
abundance: .
j_gene: TRBJ1-1
v_gene: TRBV4-2
d_gene: .

CDR3nt: TGCGCCAGCAGCTCATTCACAGGGCCCGGGGAGCTGTTTTTT
CDR3aa: CASSSFTGPGELFF
abundance: .
j_gene: TRBJ2-2
v_gene: TRBV5-1
d_gene: .

CDR3nt: TGTGCCAGCAGCCCAGGGGGGAATGAGCAGTTCTTC
CDR3aa: CASSPGGNEQFF
abundance: .
j_gene: TRBJ2-1
v_gene: TRBV13
d_gene: .

CDR3nt: TGTGCCAGCAGCTTCGGAACCGGGACAGGGGGGAGGAAACTGTTTTTT
CDR3aa: CASSFGTGTGGRKLFF
abundance: .
j_gene: TRBJ1-4
v_gene: TRBV11-2
d_gene: TRBD1

CDR3nt: TGTTCCAGCAGCCGAGGGGCAGGGGGATCCACAGATACGCAGTATTTT
CDR3aa: CSSSRGAGGSTDTQYF
abundance: .
j_gene: TRBJ2-3
v_gene: TRBV7-9
d_gene: TRBD1

CDR3nt: TGTGCCAGTGCTGTGGAGGGGGCTACGGCTGAAGCTTTCTTT
CDR3aa: CASAVEGATAEAFF
abundance: .
j_gene: TRBJ1-1
v_gene: TRBV19
d_gene: TRBD1

CDR3nt: TGTGCCAGCAGCCGCCCCGGGACAGGATATAATTCACCCCTCCACTTT
CDR3aa: CASSRPGTGYNSPLHF
abundance: once
j_gene: TRBJ1-6
v_gene: TRBV6-6
d_gene: TRBD1

CDR3nt: TGTGCCAGCAGTGGGGCCCAGCTTGCCGATACGCAGTATTTT
CDR3aa: CASSGAQLADTQYF
abundance: .
j_gene: TRBJ2-3
v_gene: TRBV6-1
d_gene: .

CDR3nt: TGCGCCAGCAGCTTGGGGCAGGGATTTAACTATGGCTACACCTTC
CDR3aa: CASSLGQGFNYGYTF
abundance: .
j_gene: TRBJ1-2
v_gene: TRBV5-1
d_gene: .

CDR3nt: TGCAGCGTCGACGACAGGGGCTCCTACAATGAGCAGTTCTTC
CDR3aa: CSVDDRGSYNEQFF
abundance: .
j_gene: TRBJ2-1
v_gene: TRBV29-1
d_gene: TRBD1

CDR3nt: TGTGCCAGCAGCCCCGGCAGCGGCGAGACCCAGTACTTC
CDR3aa: CASSPGSGETQYF
abundance: few
j_gene: TRBJ2-5
v_gene: TRBV7-3
d_gene: .

CDR3nt: TGTGCCAGCAGTGACTCTAGCGGGGGGGCCAATGAGCAGTTCTTC
CDR3aa: CASSDSSGGANEQFF
abundance: medium-sized
j_gene: TRBJ2-1
v_gene: TRBV6-4
d_gene: TRBD2

CDR3nt: TGTGCCATCAGTGACAGGGGAATGACCCAGCATTTT
CDR3aa: CAISDRGMTQHF
abundance: .
j_gene: TRBJ1-5
v_gene: TRBV10-3
d_gene: .

CDR3nt: TGTGCCAGCAGCTCGGGACAGTCCGGCACCATATATTTT
CDR3aa: CASSSGQSGTIYF
abundance: few
j_gene: TRBJ1-3
v_gene: TRBV5-8
d_gene: TRBD1

CDR3nt: TGTGCCAGCAGTTCCCCAACTAGTTATAGCACAGATACGCAGTATTTT
CDR3aa: CASSSPTSYSTDTQYF
abundance: .
j_gene: TRBJ2-3
v_gene: TRBV6-5
d_gene: .

CDR3nt: TGTGCCAGCAGCCAAGTTACCAGCAATGAGCAGTTCTTC
CDR3aa: CASSQVTSNEQFF
abundance: .
j_gene: TRBJ2-1
v_gene: TRBV4-2
d_gene: .

CDR3nt: TGCAGCGTAAACCCCGGGACAGGGGACACCGGCGAGCAGTACTTC
CDR3aa: CSVNPGTGDTGEQYF
abundance: few
j_gene: TRBJ2-7
v_gene: TRBV29-1
d_gene: TRBD1

CDR3nt: TGTGCCAGCAGCCAAGTAGCATCGGGGTACAATGAGCAGTTCTTC
CDR3aa: CASSQVASGYNEQFF
abundance: .
j_gene: TRBJ2-1
v_gene: TRBV14
d_gene: .

CDR3nt: TGTGCCAGCAGCGTTGATAGCGGGGGGATGGCAGATACGCAGTATTTT
CDR3aa: CASSVDSGGMADTQYF
abundance: .
j_gene: TRBJ2-3
v_gene: TRBV9
d_gene: TRBD2

CDR3nt: TGTGCCAGCAGCCCGGGGTGGCGGGGGCGGGGAGAGACCCAGTACTTC
CDR3aa: CASSPGWRGRGETQYF
abundance: .
j_gene: TRBJ2-5
v_gene: TRBV5-6
d_gene: .

CDR3nt: TGCGCCAGCAGCTTGGGGGACAGGGATAATTCACCCCTCCACTTT
CDR3aa: CASSLGDRDNSPLHF
abundance: few
j_gene: TRBJ1-6
v_gene: TRBV5-1
d_gene: TRBD1

CDR3nt: TGCGCCAGCAGCCAAGTAATCAGCGGGGGGCCTTCCTACGAGCAGTACTTC
CDR3aa: CASSQVISGGPSYEQYF
abundance: once
j_gene: TRBJ2-7
v_gene: TRBV4-1
d_gene: TRBD2

CDR3nt: TGCAGTGCTAGAGAGAGCACTGAAGCTTTCTTT
CDR3aa: CSARESTEAFF
abundance: .
j_gene: TRBJ1-1
v_gene: TRBV20-1
d_gene: .

CDR3nt: TGTGCCAGCAGTACCCAGAATAATGAAAAACTGTTTTTT
CDR3aa: CASSTQNNEKLFF
abundance: few
j_gene: TRBJ1-4
v_gene: TRBV5-4
d_gene: .

CDR3nt: TGCAGCGTTGTTTCAAAGCAGAATGCGGCATACGAGCAGTACTTC
CDR3aa: CSVVSKQNAAYEQYF
abundance: .
j_gene: TRBJ2-7
v_gene: TRBV29-1
d_gene: .

CDR3nt: TGTGCCAGCGGCGGGACAGGGGGCGAGACCCAGTACTTC
CDR3aa: CASGGTGGETQYF
abundance: once
j_gene: TRBJ2-5
v_gene: TRBV27
d_gene: TRBD1

CDR3nt: TGTGCCAGCAGCCAAGATCCCAGACTGAACACCGGGGAGCTGTTTTTT
CDR3aa: CASSQDPRLNTGELFF
abundance: .
j_gene: TRBJ2-2
v_gene: TRBV4-2
d_gene: .

CDR3nt: TGTGCCAGTAGTATAGCCGGGACAGGGTCCTACGAGCAGTACTTC
CDR3aa: CASSIAGTGSYEQYF
abundance: .
j_gene: TRBJ2-7
v_gene: TRBV19
d_gene: TRBD1

CDR3nt: TGTGCCAGCAGCTTCTCCCCGACTAGCGGGGGGACCGAGCAGTACTTC
CDR3aa: CASSFSPTSGGTEQYF
abundance: few
j_gene: TRBJ2-7
v_gene: TRBV4-2
d_gene: TRBD2

CDR3nt: TGTGCCAGCTCACCCCGGGGGGAAGAGACCCAGTACTTC
CDR3aa: CASSPRGEETQYF
abundance: .
j_gene: TRBJ2-5
v_gene: TRBV18
d_gene: TRBD2

CDR3nt: TGTGCCAGCCGTCCCAATAGCGGGTACACAGATACGCAGTATTTT
CDR3aa: CASRPNSGYTDTQYF
abundance: .
j_gene: TRBJ2-3
v_gene: TRBV7-9
d_gene: TRBD2

CDR3nt: TGCGCCAGCAGCTTGAGGTTGGGGGGACGGACAGATACGCAGTATTTT
CDR3aa: CASSLRLGGRTDTQYF
abundance: .
j_gene: TRBJ2-3
v_gene: TRBV5-1
d_gene: .

CDR3nt: TGTGCCAGCAGCTTGTGGGACAGGGGTAGCAATCAGCCCCAGCATTTT
CDR3aa: CASSLWDRGSNQPQHF
abundance: .
j_gene: TRBJ1-5
v_gene: TRBV5-6
d_gene: TRBD1

CDR3nt: TGTGCCAGCAGCTTCGGATACGACAGGGGATATAATTCACCCCTCCACTTT
CDR3aa: CASSFGYDRGYNSPLHF
abundance: .
j_gene: TRBJ1-6
v_gene: TRBV7-2
d_gene: TRBD1

CDR3nt: TGCGCCAGCAGCCAAGATCGGGGACAGCTCACAGATACGCAGTATTTT
CDR3aa: CASSQDRGQLTDTQYF
abundance: .
j_gene: TRBJ2-3
v_gene: TRBV4-3
d_gene: TRBD1

CDR3nt: TGTTCCAGCAGCTTAGAATGGACAGGGGGTAATTCACCCCTCCACTTT
CDR3aa: CSSSLEWTGGNSPLHF
abundance: .
j_gene: TRBJ1-6
v_gene: TRBV7-9
d_gene: TRBD1

CDR3nt: TGTGCCAGCAGTTACGCGCAGGATAATGAAAAACTGTTTTTT
CDR3aa: CASSYAQDNEKLFF
abundance: .
j_gene: TRBJ1-4
v_gene: TRBV6-5
d_gene: .

CDR3nt: TGTGCCACCAGCAGAACGGGACAGGGCAACACCGGGGAGCTGCTTTTT
CDR3aa: CATSRTGQGNTGELLF
abundance: .
j_gene: TRBJ2-2
v_gene: TRBV15
d_gene: TRBD1

CDR3nt: TGTGCCAGCAGCTTAGGGTCGACTAGCGGAACAGATACGCAGTATTTT
CDR3aa: CASSLGSTSGTDTQYF
abundance: .
j_gene: TRBJ2-3
v_gene: TRBV7-6
d_gene: TRBD2